Each of the 16 T cell receptor beta chains below was sequenced from the same sample in a study of technical replicates of blood from four donors. The assay was immunoSEQ multiplex PCR, and TCRdb's table has in-frame clones only and misses some. Altogether about 74,000 clones are present, around 95% being singletons, with the ten largest covering roughly 0.25%. Sequencing was performed on T cells isolated from PBMCs. The receptor set was obtained from a human donor in good health.

The chain is built from TRBV11-3 and TRBJ2-7, with TRBD2 matching over 8 bases. With V trimmed by 5 bases and J by 0 bases, 6 bases remained unmatched. The CDR3 is 15 amino acids. From germline, CDR1 is SGHNT and CDR2 YENEEA. The CDR3 loop is CASSLVAGSSYEQYF. CDR3 nucleotide sequence: TGTGCCAGCAGCCTAGTAGCGGGAAGCTCCTACGAGCAGTACTTC.

This chain uses TRBV7-9 with TRBJ1-1; D is perhaps TRBD1 (5 bases). Germline CDR1 and CDR2: SEHNR and FQNEAQ (reference sequence). There are 13 residues in the CDR3. Deletions cut 1 base from V and 7 bases from J, with 10 bases between. CDR3 DNA: TGTGCCAGCAGCTTAGGATCGGGGGGTGAAGCTTTCTTT. Protein: CASSLGSGGEAFF.

The chain has TRBV7-6 and TRBJ2-1, with 8 bases identical to TRBD1. Trimming cost V 1 base and J 10 bases; bases outside gene matches: 6. Germline CDR1 reads SGHVS; CDR2 reads FNYEAQ. The CDR3 consists of 14 residues. CDR3 nucleotides: TGTGCCAGCAGCTTAGGACAGGGGCGCCGGGAGCAGTTCTTC. Translating gives CASSLGQGRREQFF.

V and J are TRBV7-9 and TRBJ1-2; a weak D match, TRBD1 (5 bases). The germline V gene has CDR1 SEHNR and CDR2 FQNEAQ (reference sequence). Trimming took 1 base from V and 8 from J, leaving 11 bases between them. This CDR3 has 13 amino acids. The CDR3 DNA reads as TGTGCCAGCAGCTTAGAGGGGAGGGCCGGCTACACCTTC. Translation: CASSLEGRAGYTF. Variable domain in full (rest from reference TRBV7-9 and TRBJ1-2): DTGVSQNPRHKITKRGQNVTFRCDPISEHNRLYWYRQTLGQGPEFLTYFQNEAQLEKSRLLSDRFSAERPKGSFSTLEIQRTEQGDSAMYLCASSLEGRAGYTFGSGTRLTVV.

The chain joins TRBV9 to TRBJ2-1; maybe TRBD2 (6 bases). The length of the CDR3 is 13 residues. The germline CDR1 and CDR2 sequences are SGDLS and YYNGEE. The V end lost 4 bases, the J end lost 7 bases, and 12 bases lay between the germline ends. The CDR3 nucleotides are TGTGCCAGCAGCCCGTGGACTAAGAATGAGCAGTTCTTC. Protein: CASSPWTKNEQFF.

CDR3 region: CASMRGTNTGELFF. The CDR3, as DNA: TGTGCCAGTATGCGGGGGACGAACACCGGGGAGCTGTTTTTT. The chain links TRBV19 to TRBJ2-2; 7 positions match TRBD2. CDR1 is LNHDA and CDR2 is SQIVND in the germline V gene (reference sequence). Trimming removed 7 bases from V and 0 bases from J; junction bases left unmatched: 2. The CDR3 sequence is 14 residues long.

V gene TRBV25-1 combines with J gene TRBJ1-4; perhaps TRBD1 as D (6 bases). This CDR3 is 16 amino acids long. Per the germline V gene, CDR1 is MGHDK and CDR2 is SYGVNS. V lost 6 bases to trimming and J lost 2 bases, with 16 bases between them. The CDR3 nucleotides are TGTGCCAGCAGCCCCCCCACAGGGCATACTAATGAAAAACTGTTTTTT. It yields the protein CASSPPTGHTNEKLFF.

V is TRBV21-1 and J is TRBJ2-5; the DNA was not used to check the table's D call, TRBD2. TRBV21-1 is listed as a pseudogene. The CDR3 has 13 residues. DNA for the CDR3: TGTGCCAGCCCTAGCAAAAGGAGGGAGACCCAGTACTTC. Protein: CASPSKRRETQYF.

V gene TRBV20-1 combines with J gene TRBJ2-7, with D possibly matching TRBD1 (6 bases). Per germline, CDR1 DFQATT and CDR2 SNEGSKA (reference sequence). This CDR3 region has 11 residues. The V end was cut by 5 bases, the J end by 5 bases, with 10 bases between. The CDR3 sequence is CSAGRGNEQYF. The CDR3 bases are TGCAGTGCTGGAAGGGGGAACGAGCAGTACTTC.

The V gene is TRBV4-1, the J gene TRBJ2-1; 9 positions match TRBD1. Losses at the gene ends were 4 bases for V and 9 bases for J; bases not matched to a gene: 1. The CDR3 loop spans 12 amino acids. CDR1 is MGHRA and CDR2 is YSYEKL in the germline V gene. CDR3 amino acids: CASSRTGAEQFF. For the CDR3, the DNA is TGCGCCAGCAGCCGGACAGGGGCTGAGCAGTTCTTC.

The chain recombines TRBV28 with TRBJ1-5, with 7 bases matching TRBD1. Trimming at V came to 3 bases and at J to 3 bases, leaving 5 bases not matched to a gene. The CDR3 sequence is 15 residues long. CDR1 and CDR2 from the germline V gene are MDHEN and SYDVKM. CDR3 DNA sequence: TGTGCCAGCAGTTTGGTTGACAGGGACAATCAGCCCCAGCATTTT. Protein sequence: CASSLVDRDNQPQHF.

This chain connects TRBV5-6 to TRBJ2-5; maybe TRBD2 (6 bases). In germline, CDR1 is SGHDT, CDR2 YYEEEE. The CDR3 runs to 13 residues. Trimming cost V 5 bases and J 5 bases, with 13 bases left between them. In DNA form, the CDR3 reads TGTGCCAGCAGTTCGGTTCGGGAGGAGACCCAGTACTTC. Amino acid sequence: CASSSVREETQYF. Complete variable domain (other parts from reference TRBV5-6 and TRBJ2-5): DAGVTQSPTHLIKTRGQQVTLRCSPKSGHDTVSWYQQALGQGPQFIFQYYEEEERQRGNFPDRFSGHQFPNYSSELNVNALLLGDSALYLCASSSVREETQYFGPGTRLLVL.

This chain uses TRBV11-3 with TRBJ2-1, with 7 bases aligning to TRBD2. The CDR3 loop spans 17 amino acids. The V segment lost 5 bases and the J segment 0 bases; nucleotides outside the gene matches: 10. The germline V gene has CDR1 SGHNT and CDR2 YENEEA. CDR3 sequence reads: CASSPLGGPSSYNEQFF. The CDR3 DNA reads as TGTGCCAGCAGCCCCTTGGGAGGGCCTAGCTCCTACAATGAGCAGTTCTTC.

CDR3 sequence reads: CASSLVGGSYGYTF. CDR3 sequence (DNA): TGTGCCAGCAGCCTCGTTGGGGGGAGCTATGGCTACACCTTC. The J gene is TRBJ1-2, the V gene TRBV11-3; tentative D call: TRBD1 (5 bases). V was trimmed by 5 bases and J by 4 bases, leaving 14 bases between them. The CDR3 runs to 14 residues. In germline, CDR1 is SGHNT, CDR2 YENEEA.

The chain carries TRBV29-1 and TRBJ2-7, with D possibly being TRBD2 (7 bases). Germline loops: CDR1 SQVTM, CDR2 ANQGSEA. The CDR3 totals 13 residues. V was clipped by 3 bases and J by 6 bases, with 15 bases between them. The CDR3 bases are TGCAGCGTTGATGGAGGGGGGGGGTTCGAGCAGTACTTC. Translated: CSVDGGGGFEQYF.

The rearrangement uses TRBV15 and TRBJ1-1, with D unclear. The CDR3 length is 16 residues. The V gene lost 0 bases and the J gene lost 4 bases, with 15 bases spanning the gap. Germline CDR1 LNHNV, CDR2 YYDKDF (reference sequence). The CDR3 sequence: CATSRDVLGVATEAFF. The CDR3 DNA sequence: TGTGCCACCAGCAGAGATGTCCTCGGGGTAGCCACTGAAGCTTTCTTT. Looking up the rest from reference TRBV15 and TRBJ1-1 gives the full variable domain: DAMVIQNPRYQVTQFGKPVTLSCSQTLNHNVMYWYQQKSSQAPKLLFHYYDKDFNNEADTPDNFQSRRPNTSFCFLDIRSPGLGDTAMYLCATSRDVLGVATEAFFGQGTRLTVV.